The rows below give T cell receptor beta chains drawn from one sample of a study of blood T cell repertoires in COVID-19. Repertoires were generated with immunoSEQ multiplex PCR, while TCRdb's copy carries only in-frame clones and drops some. The table records about 190,000 clones, around 84% of them present only once. Sequenced sample: PBMCs or T cells enriched from blood (not recorded which). These receptors came from a woman aged 25 to 39 who had recovered from COVID-19. CDR3s include the opening cysteine and the closing phenylalanine or tryptophan. A D gene is named only where the DNA matches it firmly. The size of a clone is reported for some rows only, either as once, few or many, or as a class for expanded clones.

D gene | clone size | J gene | V gene | CDR3 protein | CDR3 DNA
TRBD1 | many | TRBJ1-1 | TRBV11-2 | CASSFQTGYTAFF | TGTGCCAGCAGCTTCCAGACAGGGTATACGGCTTTCTTT
TRBD1 | - | TRBJ1-2 | TRBV5-5 | CASSLGRGPYGYTF | TGTGCCAGCAGCTTGGGGAGGGGGCCCTATGGCTACACCTTC
TRBD1 | - | TRBJ2-4 | TRBV28 | CASSYEGQGVLLAKNIQYF | TGTGCCAGCAGCTACGAGGGACAGGGGGTTTTGCTAGCCAAAAACATTCAGTACTTC
TRBD2 | - | TRBJ2-3 | TRBV24-1 | CATSDAGGRAFDTQYF | TGTGCCACCAGTGACGCGGGAGGGAGGGCCTTTGATACGCAGTATTTT
- | - | TRBJ1-3 | TRBV28 | CASSLVGQGSGNTIYF | TGTGCCAGCAGCCTCGTCGGGCAGGGCTCTGGAAACACCATATATTTT
TRBD2 | few | TRBJ2-2 | TRBV7-8 | CASTFHLSLAGNTGELFF | TGTGCCAGCACCTTCCACTTAAGTCTAGCGGGTAACACCGGGGAGCTGTTTTTT
- | - | TRBJ2-1 | TRBV5-8 | CASSFGGSYNEQFF | TGTGCCAGCAGCTTTGGCGGAAGCTACAATGAGCAGTTCTTC
- | - | TRBJ1-2 | TRBV3-1/TRBV3-2 | CASSQDTGNYGYTF | TGTGCCAGCAGCCAAGACACGGGAAACTATGGCTACACCTTC
- | - | TRBJ1-2 | TRBV7-2 | CASSLDYGTNYGYTF | TGTGCCAGCAGCTTAGATTACGGGACTAACTATGGCTACACCTTC
- | - | TRBJ2-4 | TRBV7-2 | CASSGGAGAPKNIQYF | TGTGCCAGCAGTGGGGGGGCAGGGGCACCCAAAAACATTCAGTACTTC
- | - | TRBJ2-7 | TRBV11-2 | CASSLEDTEQYF | TGTGCCAGCAGCTTAGAGGACACAGAGCAGTACTTC
TRBD2 | - | TRBJ2-1 | TRBV24-1 | CATSGVGGTSGREYNEQFF | TGTGCCACCAGTGGAGTAGGTGGAACTAGCGGGAGGGAATACAATGAGCAGTTCTTC
TRBD1 | - | TRBJ2-2 | TRBV29-1 | CSFKTGDTGELFF | TGCAGCTTTAAGACAGGGGACACCGGGGAGCTGTTTTTT
TRBD1 | - | TRBJ1-5 | TRBV5-1 | CASSLAGTGGQPQHF | TGCGCCAGCAGCTTGGCGGGGACAGGGGGACAGCCCCAGCATTTT
- | - | TRBJ1-2 | TRBV6-5 | CASSPDIYGYTF | TGTGCCAGCAGTCCCGACATCTATGGCTACACCTTC
- | many | TRBJ2-3 | TRBV27 | CASSFSTDTQYF | TGTGCCAGCAGTTTCTCCACAGATACGCAGTATTTT
TRBD2 | - | TRBJ2-1 | TRBV28 | CASSSQLGLAGGGKFF | TGTGCCAGCAGTTCACAACTGGGACTAGCGGGAGGGGGGAAGTTCTTC
- | - | TRBJ2-1 | TRBV5-1 | CASSDGNREHEQFF | TGCGCCAGCAGTGACGGAAACAGGGAACATGAGCAGTTCTTC
TRBD1 | - | TRBJ1-1 | TRBV9 | CASSVRAGGLRTEAFF | TGTGCCAGCAGCGTACGGGCAGGGGGCTTGAGGACTGAAGCTTTCTTT
TRBD2 | - | TRBJ2-1 | TRBV7-9 | CASSLRLADYNEQFF | TGTGCCAGCAGCTTAAGACTAGCGGACTACAATGAGCAGTTCTTC
- | - | TRBJ2-3 | TRBV5-1 | CASSLGIGQITDTQYF | TGCGCCAGCAGCTTGGGAATCGGACAGATCACAGATACGCAGTATTTT
TRBD2 | many | TRBJ2-3 | TRBV19 | CASKSGGGTDTQYF | TGTGCCAGTAAATCGGGGGGTGGCACAGATACGCAGTATTTT
- | - | TRBJ2-7 | TRBV24-1 | CATSDTYEQYF | TGTGCCACCAGTGACACCTACGAGCAGTACTTC
TRBD1 | - | TRBJ2-3 | TRBV7-2 | CASSFPTGGPVQYF | TGTGCCAGCAGCTTCCCGACAGGGGGCCCGGTGCAGTATTTT
TRBD1 | once | TRBJ1-2 | TRBV19 | CASSGRQGGYLNGYTF | TGTGCCAGTAGTGGACGACAGGGCGGATATTTGAATGGCTACACCTTC
TRBD2 | - | TRBJ2-3 | TRBV7-2 | CASSLVLGKLADPTDTQYF | TGTGCCAGCAGCTTAGTGTTGGGGAAACTAGCGGACCCCACAGATACGCAGTATTTT
- | - | TRBJ1-3 | TRBV5-1 | CASSLNGGAGNTIYF | TGCGCCAGCAGCTTGAACGGGGGAGCTGGAAACACCATATATTTT
TRBD2 | few | TRBJ2-5 | TRBV14 | CASSGTLAGGIQETQYF | TGTGCCAGCAGCGGCACACTAGCGGGAGGGATACAAGAGACCCAGTACTTC
TRBD1 | - | TRBJ1-3 | TRBV7-2 | CASSFIDRGLAGNTIYF | TGTGCCAGCAGCTTTATCGACAGGGGGCTGGCTGGAAACACCATATATTTT
TRBD2 | - | TRBJ2-3 | TRBV7-6 | CASSLGGGADTQYF | TGTGCCAGCAGCTTGGGTGGGGGGGCAGATACGCAGTATTTT
TRBD1 | - | TRBJ1-2 | TRBV5-4 | CASSLRDRGGYGYTF | TGTGCCAGCAGCCTCCGGGACAGGGGTGGGTATGGCTACACCTTC
- | - | TRBJ1-3 | TRBV5-1 | CASSPPSDRGSSGNTIYF | TGCGCCAGCAGCCCGCCCTCGGATAGAGGATCTTCTGGAAACACCATATATTTT
TRBD1 | - | TRBJ2-2 | TRBV9 | CASSVVGQGRTGELFF | TGTGCCAGCAGCGTAGTGGGACAGGGGAGGACCGGGGAGCTGTTTTTT
- | - | TRBJ1-3 | TRBV6-5 | CASSSRRGFSGNTIYF | TGTGCCAGCAGTTCCCGCCGGGGGTTCTCTGGAAACACCATATATTTT
TRBD1 | - | TRBJ1-4 | TRBV15 | CATSRQGGGEKLFF | TGTGCCACCAGCAGACAGGGGGGAGGTGAAAAACTGTTTTTT
- | - | TRBJ2-2 | TRBV6-1 | CASSEQQANTGELFF | TGTGCCAGCAGTGAACAACAGGCCAACACCGGGGAGCTGTTTTTT
- | - | TRBJ1-2 | TRBV7-9 | CASSLLVWEGYTF | TGTGCCAGCAGCTTACTCGTCTGGGAGGGCTACACCTTC
- | - | TRBJ2-3 | TRBV19 | CASSLRDQGGDTQYF | TGTGCCAGTAGTCTCCGGGACCAGGGAGGAGATACGCAGTATTTT
- | - | TRBJ2-5 | TRBV3-1/TRBV3-2 | CASSQGTVRTETQYF | TGTGCCAGCAGCCAAGGGACAGTTCGAACGGAGACCCAGTACTTC
TRBD1 | once | TRBJ1-2 | TRBV5-8 | CASARRGIAPVRYGYTF | TGTGCCAGCGCACGCAGGGGGATAGCCCCAGTTAGGTATGGCTACACCTTC
TRBD2 | once | TRBJ2-3 | TRBV10-3 | CAIMSSGSTDTQYF | TGTGCCATCATGAGTAGCGGGAGTACAGATACGCAGTATTTT
TRBD1 | once | TRBJ1-1 | TRBV18 | CASSQDRGQAFF | TGTGCCAGCTCTCAGGACAGGGGGCAAGCTTTCTTT
- | - | TRBJ2-7 | TRBV7-2 | CASSLVTAGYTYEQYF | TGTGCCAGCAGCTTAGTTACTGCGGGCTACACCTACGAGCAGTACTTC
- | - | TRBJ1-3 | TRBV15 | CATSRDRRGSGNTIYF | TGTGCCACCAGCAGAGATCGCAGGGGTTCCGGAAACACCATATATTTT
- | - | TRBJ1-2 | TRBV28 | CASSFGGVGGYTF | TGTGCCAGCAGTTTCGGGGGGGTAGGTGGCTACACCTTC
- | - | TRBJ2-3 | TRBV19 | CASSLNQGSTDTQYF | TGTGCCAGTAGTCTAAACCAGGGTTCGACAGATACGCAGTATTTT
TRBD2 | - | TRBJ2-3 | TRBV10-1 | CASSEYGLAGVDTQYF | TGCGCCAGCAGTGAGTACGGACTAGCGGGGGTAGATACGCAGTATTTT